These 7 T cell receptor beta chains originate from one sample sequenced in a study of T cells after yellow fever vaccination. TCRdb ran MiXCR on the 5' RACE reads and lists one entry per CDR3 protein. The sample has about 220,000 distinct CDR3 sequences, less than 7.5% seen once. Here the sequenced sample was CD4+ T cells sorted from PBMCs, taken on the day of the yellow fever booster vaccination. All receptors come from a young man who received the YFV17D yellow fever vaccine.

This clonotype was detected many times. The rearrangement uses TRBV7-6 and TRBJ2-2; the D gene is possibly TRBD2 (5 bases). Germline assignment: CDR1 SGHVS and CDR2 FNYEAQ. Trimming took 0 bases from V and 4 from J, leaving 6 bases between them. This CDR3 is 14 amino acids long. CDR3 residues: CASSLARGTGELFF. Here the CDR3 DNA reads TGTGCCAGCAGCTTAGCACGGGGCACCGGGGAGCTGTTTTTT.

The chain is built from TRBV18 and TRBJ2-7, with D tentatively TRBD1 or TRBD2 (5 bases each). This CDR3 contains 13 residues. V lost 5 bases and J lost 6, with 14 bases in between. The germline gives CDR1 KGHSH, CDR2 LQKENI. The CDR3 nucleotides are TGTGCCAGCTCAGCCGGGCTTGGGGGCGAGCAGTACTTC. Protein sequence: CASSAGLGGEQYF. The entire variable domain, with the rest obtained from reference TRBV18 and TRBJ2-7, is as follows: NAGVMQNPRHLVRRRGQEARLRCSPMKGHSHVYWYRQLPEEGLKFMVYLQKENIIDESGMPKERFSAEFPKEGPSILRIQQVVRGDSAAYFCASSAGLGGEQYFGPGTRLTVT.

This clonotype was counted at least ten times. V is TRBV12-3 or TRBV12-4 and J is TRBJ2-2; 10 nucleotides line up with TRBD2. Unmatched junction bases numbered 4, after V lost 6 bases and J lost 6 bases. The CDR3 totals 14 residues. CDR3 residues: CASRNSGRSGELFF. Here the CDR3 DNA reads TGTGCCAGCAGGAATAGCGGGAGGTCCGGGGAGCTGTTTTTT.

This clonotype was observed a few times. This chain links TRBV18 with TRBJ2-1; possibly TRBD2 for D (5 bases). The V gene lost 3 bases and the J gene lost 8 bases, with 14 bases spanning the gap. This CDR3 is 14 amino acids long. The V gene's germline CDR1 is KGHSH and CDR2 LQKENI. The DNA of the CDR3 is TGTGCCAGCTCACCCTCGGGCCCGGAGGATGAGCAGTTCTTC. It codes for CASSPSGPEDEQFF.

This clonotype was counted ten times or more. The rearrangement links TRBV12-3 or TRBV12-4 to TRBJ2-3; TRBD2 matches 8 bases. There are 12 residues in the CDR3. J lost 9 bases, V lost 3 bases, and 2 bases had no gene match. CDR3 nucleotides: TGTGCCAGCAGTTTCGGGGGGGGGACGCAGTATTTT. Its translation is CASSFGGGTQYF.

This sequence joins TRBV5-1 and TRBJ2-3, with TRBD1 matching over 9 bases. Trimming at V came to 5 bases and at J to 5 bases, leaving 12 bases not matched to a gene. Per the germline V gene, CDR1 is SGHRS and CDR2 is YFSETQ. This CDR3 spans 16 amino acids. The CDR3 DNA follows: TGCGCCAGCAGAACTTTACCGGGACAGGGTATAGATACGCAGTATTTT. Residues: CASRTLPGQGIDTQYF.

The chain joins TRBV7-2 to TRBJ1-5; TRBD1 might be the D (6 bases). The CDR3 loop spans 14 amino acids. The ends were cut back, 5 bases at V and 5 bases at J, with 13 bases in the middle. The germline V gene encodes CDR1 SGHTA and CDR2 FQGNSA. CDR3 in DNA: TGTGCCAGCAGCATAGGGGGGACGGATCAGCCCCAGCATTTT. It specifies CASSIGGTDQPQHF.